These T cell receptor beta chains were read from a single sample in a study of early T cells in non-severe SARS-CoV-2 infection. TCRdb analysed the 5' RACE reads with MiXCR anew, one entry per CDR3 protein. This sample has 55,000 to 75,000 distinct CDR3 sequences, with roughly an eighth found just once. The sequencing sample was made of whole blood. These receptors all stem from an adult who was a healthcare worker with PCR-confirmed SARS-CoV-2 infection or an uninfected control (not recorded which). Both conserved end residues are part of each CDR3. A D gene is named only where the DNA matches it firmly. Only part of the rows carry a size: once, few, many, or a class if the clone is expanded.

CDR3nt,CDR3aa,d_gene,abundance,j_gene,v_gene
TGCAGCGTTGAAAGCTCTGGGGCCAACGTCCTGACTTTC,CSVESSGANVLTF,.,.,TRBJ2-6,TRBV29-1
TGTGCCTGGAGTCGTTGGGACCCTGGAGAACAAGAGACCCAGTACTTC,CAWSRWDPGEQETQYF,.,many,TRBJ2-5,TRBV30
TGCAGCGTTGAGACAGGGGGACCCACTGAAGCTTTCTTT,CSVETGGPTEAFF,TRBD1,few,TRBJ1-1,TRBV29-1
TGTGCCAGCAGCTTTCTAGCGGGGGGCCCAATCGAGCAGTACTTC,CASSFLAGGPIEQYF,TRBD2,many,TRBJ2-7,TRBV7-2
TGTGCCAGCAGTTGGCAACCAGGACAGGGCAGCACAGATACGCAGTATTTT,CASSWQPGQGSTDTQYF,TRBD1,many,TRBJ2-3,TRBV6-2/TRBV6-3
TGCAGTGCTAGAGACGAGGGGTTCCTGGGAATGGAGACCCAGTACTTC,CSARDEGFLGMETQYF,.,many,TRBJ2-5,TRBV20-1
TGTGCCAGCAGTTTTCTGGCTACGGAGCAGTACTTC,CASSFLATEQYF,.,many,TRBJ2-7,TRBV28
TGCAGTGCTAGTTTGACAGGGGTCAATCAGCCCCAGCATTTT,CSASLTGVNQPQHF,TRBD1,.,TRBJ1-5,TRBV20-1
TGCAGCGTTGTGCAGGGATCGAATGGCAATCAGCCCCAGCATTTT,CSVVQGSNGNQPQHF,.,few,TRBJ1-5,TRBV29-1
TGCAGCGTGAGACAGGGGGGGACAGATACGCAGTATTTT,CSVRQGGTDTQYF,TRBD1,.,TRBJ2-3,TRBV29-1
TGTGCCAGCAGCTCTAGCGGACTCTCCTACAATGAGCAGTTCTTC,CASSSSGLSYNEQFF,TRBD2,many,TRBJ2-1,TRBV3-1
TGTGCCAGCAGCCTAACCTTTGGGACAGGTCTCTACGAGCAGTACTTC,CASSLTFGTGLYEQYF,TRBD1,many,TRBJ2-7,TRBV7-8
TGTGCCAGCAGCTCCGGACAGCGCTACGAGCAGTACTTC,CASSSGQRYEQYF,.,many,TRBJ2-7,TRBV7-9
TGTGCCAGCGGGAGGACAGGGGGCGCTTTTGGCAATCAGCCCCAGCATTTT,CASGRTGGAFGNQPQHF,TRBD1,many,TRBJ1-5,TRBV12-3/TRBV12-4